Listed below are T cell receptor beta chains from one sample, sequenced in a study of T cells in Graves' hyperthyroidism and ophthalmopathy. TCRdb used MiXCR to reprocess the multiplex PCR reads, holding one entry per CDR3 protein. The sample carries around 600,000 distinct CDR3 sequences, about 45% recorded once. Sequenced sample: peripheral blood or thyroid tissue (not recorded which). These receptors originate from an adult man with Graves' disease, either hyperthyroidism or ophthalmopathy (not recorded which). CDR3s include the opening cysteine and the closing phenylalanine or tryptophan. The D gene is left open where the match is weak. A row's size may be missing; if present it is once, few, many or a size class.

v_call	d_call	clone_size	j_call	cdr3_nt	cdr3_aa
TRBV12-3/TRBV12-4	TRBD1	-	TRBJ1-6	TGTGCCAGCAGGCCGCAGGGGGGGGATTCACCCCTCCACTTT	CASRPQGGDSPLHF
TRBV2	TRBD1	few	TRBJ1-5	TGTGCCAGCAGTGCCCAGGGGGCTTCTCAGCCCCAGCATTTT	CASSAQGASQPQHF
TRBV9	-	many	TRBJ1-2	TGTGCCAGCAGCCCGGGGGGACGCTATGGCTACACCTTC	CASSPGGRYGYTF
TRBV20-1	-	few	TRBJ1-5	TGCAGTGCTAGAGTCAGGGTGGGAAATAGCAATCAGCCCCAGCATTTT	CSARVRVGNSNQPQHF
TRBV24-1	TRBD2	many	TRBJ2-7	TGTGCCACCAGCCCAGCGGGGACGGGAGGGCAGTACTTC	CATSPAGTGGQYF
TRBV7-3	TRBD1	few	TRBJ1-1	TGTGCCAGCAGCTTGACAGGGCCGGCGAACACTGAAGCTTTCTTT	CASSLTGPANTEAFF
TRBV7-9	-	few	TRBJ2-2	TGTGCCAGCAGCCAAGATTCGGGAGCAGCGAACACCGGGGAGCTGTTTTTT	CASSQDSGAANTGELFF
TRBV6-5	TRBD1	few	TRBJ1-6	TGTGCCAGCAGTTACTCCCAGGGGGTCCTGCCGAATTCACCCCTCCACTTT	CASSYSQGVLPNSPLHF
TRBV20-1	-	few	TRBJ1-2	TGCAGTGCTAGGACCACGCGAAATATTGGCTACACCTTC	CSARTTRNIGYTF
TRBV20-1	-	many	TRBJ1-4	TGCAGTGCCAGGGACATTGGCCTGGAACTGTTTTTT	CSARDIGLELFF
TRBV10-1	-	few	TRBJ1-1	TGCGCCAGCAGCCAGGCAGGACCGTCGAACACTGAAGCTTTCTTT	CASSQAGPSNTEAFF
TRBV11-1	-	few	TRBJ1-1	TGTGCCAGCAGCTTGTGGCAACCGGGACCCACTGAAGCTTTCTTT	CASSLWQPGPTEAFF
TRBV25-1	-	-	TRBJ2-7	TGTGCCAGCAGTGCCATCTACGCGGAGGGGGATTACGAGCAGTACTTC	CASSAIYAEGDYEQYF
TRBV7-3	-	once	TRBJ1-1	TGTGCCAACGACCCTATGAACACTGAAGCTTTCTTT	CANDPMNTEAFF
TRBV2	-	-	TRBJ1-1	TGTGCCAGCAGTTTTATCGGAGTGACTGAAGCTTTCTTT	CASSFIGVTEAFF
TRBV5-1	TRBD1	-	TRBJ2-7	TGCGCCAGCAGCTGGGAGAGGACAGGGTTTCTCTACGAGCAGTACTTC	CASSWERTGFLYEQYF
TRBV24-1	-	-	TRBJ2-1	TGTGCCACCAGTGACCCCTCGGGGTCCTACAATGAGCAGTTCTTC	CATSDPSGSYNEQFF
TRBV6-6	-	few	TRBJ1-1	TGTGCCAGCAGTTTCGCTGGCTGGGAGAACACTGAAGCTTTCTTT	CASSFAGWENTEAFF
TRBV7-2	-	few	TRBJ2-6	TGTGCCGAGAACAGCCTCTCTGGGGCCAACGTCCTGACTTTC	CAENSLSGANVLTF
TRBV11-3	-	once	TRBJ1-4	TGTGCCAGCAGCTTAGTCAACAGGGTGGAACTGTTTTTT	CASSLVNRVELFF
TRBV7-2	-	-	TRBJ2-5	TGTGCCAGCAATCACGAGGCTAGAGAGACCCAGTACTTC	CASNHEARETQYF
TRBV10-3	-	once	TRBJ1-2	TGTGCCATTCAACCGGGACGACTGACAGGCGATCCTAACTATGGCTACACCTTC	CAIQPGRLTGDPNYGYTF
TRBV7-9	-	-	TRBJ1-1	TGTGCCAGCAGCTCCCCCCTCGACTCCCTAACTGAAGCTTTCTTT	CASSSPLDSLTEAFF
TRBV10-3	-	many	TRBJ1-5	TGTGCCACCCACCACGGGACCGGCCATAGCAATCAGCCCCAGCATTTT	CATHHGTGHSNQPQHF
TRBV29-1	TRBD1	-	TRBJ1-3	TGCAGTTTCGCCGGGACAGCCTCTGGAAACACCATATATTTT	CSFAGTASGNTIYF
TRBV7-4	-	-	TRBJ2-2	TGTGCCAGCAGATGGGGACTCGCGGACACCGGGGAGCTGTTTTTT	CASRWGLADTGELFF
TRBV6-1	-	few	TRBJ2-5	TGTGCCAGCAGTCCACTTCGGGTCAACCAAGAGACCCAGTACTTC	CASSPLRVNQETQYF
TRBV7-2	-	-	TRBJ1-2	TGTGCCAGCAGCTTAGGCCCCTCAGGGGCGCATGGCTACACCTTC	CASSLGPSGAHGYTF
TRBV2	TRBD1	-	TRBJ2-2	TGTGCCAGCAGTGGGGGGGACAGGGGGAACACCGGGGAGCTGTTTTTT	CASSGGDRGNTGELFF
TRBV7-9	TRBD1	many	TRBJ1-1	TGTGCCAGCAGCGGGGACAGGGCCCCTGAAGCTTTCTTT	CASSGDRAPEAFF
TRBV2	-	many	TRBJ1-5	TGTGCCAGCAGTACAGGGACACATCCCCAGCATTTT	CASSTGTHPQHF
TRBV5-1	TRBD2	once	TRBJ2-7	TGCGCCAGCAGCGGTGGACTAGCGGGGAACGAGCAGTACTTC	CASSGGLAGNEQYF
TRBV12-3/TRBV12-4	-	many	TRBJ1-5	TGTGCCAGCAGTGAAATGGGCAATCAGCCCCAGCATTTT	CASSEMGNQPQHF
TRBV6-5	-	-	TRBJ1-4	TGTGCCAGCAGTTATGAGGCCGGTAATGAAAAACTGTTTTTT	CASSYEAGNEKLFF
TRBV12-3/TRBV12-4	-	many	TRBJ1-2	TGTGCCAGCAGCGGGAACGGGGGTCACTATGGCTACACCTTC	CASSGNGGHYGYTF
TRBV29-1	-	-	TRBJ1-2	TGCAGCAGGGGCGGTGGGGCTGGCTACACCTTC	CSRGGGAGYTF
TRBV19	-	many	TRBJ1-5	TGTGCCAGTAGTATCTTAGGGTCCAATCAGCCCCAGCATTTT	CASSILGSNQPQHF
TRBV5-1	-	many	TRBJ1-6	TGCGCCAGCAGCTTGGGGGCAGTTTCGAATTCACCCCTCCACTTT	CASSLGAVSNSPLHF
TRBV20-1	-	-	TRBJ1-5	TGCAGTGCTAGTATAGGGGATCAGCCCCAGCATTTT	CSASIGDQPQHF
TRBV15	-	-	TRBJ1-5	TGTGCCACCAGCAGAGATCTAGTACAGGGTTCAGGTCAGCCCCAGCATTTT	CATSRDLVQGSGQPQHF
TRBV29-1	-	many	TRBJ1-3	TGCAGCGTTGCGGAGAGCTCTGGAAACACCATATATTTT	CSVAESSGNTIYF
TRBV7-2	-	-	TRBJ2-2	TGTGCCAGCAGCTTACGTACCCCCGTAGGTACCGGGGAGCTGTTTTTT	CASSLRTPVGTGELFF
TRBV20-1	-	few	TRBJ1-5	TGCAGTGCTAGAGTTCCAGGGGCGCGCAATCAGCCCCAGCATTTT	CSARVPGARNQPQHF
TRBV12-3/TRBV12-4	-	few	TRBJ1-3	TGTGCCAGCAGTCCACAGGTTTCCGGAAACACCATATATTTT	CASSPQVSGNTIYF
TRBV5-1	-	-	TRBJ2-7	TGCGCCAGCAGCTTCGGGACACTCTACGAGCAGTACTTC	CASSFGTLYEQYF
TRBV20-1	-	-	TRBJ1-3	TGCAGTGCTAGAGATGCGACCTACTCTGGAAACACCATATATTTT	CSARDATYSGNTIYF
TRBV4-1	-	few	TRBJ1-6	TGCGCCAGCAGCCAAGCGAACAGGAGATCACCCCTCCACTTT	CASSQANRRSPLHF
TRBV10-3	-	few	TRBJ1-2	TGTGCCAGCAGCAACAGGGTTCGTGAATATGGCTACACCTTC	CASSNRVREYGYTF
TRBV6-5	TRBD1	few	TRBJ2-7	TGTGCCAGCTCACCACAGGGGACCGGCTACGAGCAGTACTTC	CASSPQGTGYEQYF
TRBV7-9	-	-	TRBJ2-7	TGTGCCAGCAGCCAAAGCCAGGACTACGAGCAGTACTTC	CASSQSQDYEQYF